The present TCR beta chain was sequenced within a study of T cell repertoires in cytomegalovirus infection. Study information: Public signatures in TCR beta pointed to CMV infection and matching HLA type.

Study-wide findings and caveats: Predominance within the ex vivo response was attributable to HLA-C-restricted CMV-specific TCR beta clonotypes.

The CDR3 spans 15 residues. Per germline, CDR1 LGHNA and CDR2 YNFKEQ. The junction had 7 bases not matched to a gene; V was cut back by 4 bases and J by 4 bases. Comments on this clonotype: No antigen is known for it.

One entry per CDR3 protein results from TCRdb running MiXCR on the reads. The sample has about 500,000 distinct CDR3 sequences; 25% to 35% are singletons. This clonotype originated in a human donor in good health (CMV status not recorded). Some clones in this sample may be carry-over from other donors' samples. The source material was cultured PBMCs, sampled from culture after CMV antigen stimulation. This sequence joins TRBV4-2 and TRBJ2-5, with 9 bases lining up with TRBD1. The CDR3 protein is CASSLADRGLETQYF. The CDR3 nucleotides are TGTGCCAGCAGCCTCGCGGACAGGGGCTTAGAGACCCAGTACTTC.